These 23 T cell receptor beta chains originate from one sample sequenced in a study of cytomegalovirus exposure and HLA in healthy donors (dated by TCRdb to between 2016 and 2019). Library prep was done by the immunoSEQ multiplex PCR assay. The multiplex PCR relied on a mix of 60 forward primers for TCR Vbeta segments and 13 reverse primers for TCR Jbeta segments. Imported from immuneACCESS, the table was reduced by TCRdb to in-frame sequences with V and J called. These copies leave out some clones; in studies compared against another copy, an unresolved V gene accounts for under half, and the cause of the remainder is not known. This sample lists some 130,000 clones; roughly 80% were detected once. Approximately 2% of the sample is held by the ten biggest clonotypes. The source material was PBMCs. The receptors come from a man aged 30-40 years in good health and CMV-seronegative.

V usage is TRBV7-2 and J usage is TRBJ2-7; a weak D match, TRBD2 (5 bases). Germline V gene data show CDR1 as SGHTA and CDR2 as FQGNSA. CDR3 size: 15 residues. Trimming left V 11 bases short and J 7 bases short, with 27 bases between. CDR3 nucleotide sequence: TGTGCCGCAACCGAATGGCCGCCCACTTCGGGGGAGCAGTACTTC. As protein: CAATEWPPTSGEQYF.

This clone was counted between two and nine times. The rearrangement joins TRBV28 to TRBJ1-2; no reliable D call. This CDR3 has 15 residues. Per germline, CDR1 MDHEN and CDR2 SYDVKM. Trimming removed 6 bases from V and 6 bases from J, with 20 bases in between. This CDR3 is CASSPEVWQLHGYTF. CDR3 DNA: TGTGCCAGCAGCCCCGAGGTGTGGCAGTTACATGGCTACACCTTC.

This clone was counted a single time. For the CDR3, the DNA is TGTGCCAGCAGTACTCAAGGAGGGGGCCTGAACACTGAAGCTTTCTTT. Translation: CASSTQGGGLNTEAFF. The chain uses TRBV27 and TRBJ1-1; 7 positions agree with TRBD1. Germline trimming cut 5 bases from V and 0 bases from J; bases unmatched to any gene: 9. The CDR3 runs to 16 residues. The germline V gene has CDR1 MNHEY and CDR2 SMNVEV (reference sequence).

This chain uses TRBV5-1 with TRBJ2-7; 8 bases are a match to TRBD2. Germline trimming cut 0 bases from V and 4 bases from J; bases unmatched to any gene: 3. This CDR3 region has 14 residues. Germline V gives CDR1 SGHRS, CDR2 YFSETQ. CDR3 sequence reads: CASSLEVAGYEQYF. CDR3 DNA sequence: TGCGCCAGCAGCTTGGAGGTAGCGGGGTACGAGCAGTACTTC.

The chain is built from TRBV6-4 and TRBJ2-3, with TRBD2 matching 7 bases. This CDR3 has 17 residues. V was pared by 0 bases and J by 1 base, with 7 bases of the junction left unmatched. Germline V lookup: CDR1 MRHNA, CDR2 SNTAGT. The CDR3 loop is CASSDSASGGGTDTQYF. CDR3 DNA sequence: TGTGCCAGCAGTGACTCAGCTAGCGGAGGGGGCACAGATACGCAGTATTTT.

This clone is medium-sized by share. V is TRBV28 and J is TRBJ1-3; possibly TRBD1 for D (5 bases). Trimming stripped 1 base from V and 1 base from J, with 11 bases between. The CDR3 has 16 amino acids. The germline V gene has CDR1 MDHEN and CDR2 SYDVKM. The CDR3 here is CASSLSSPGSGNTIYF. In DNA, the CDR3 is TGTGCCAGCAGTTTATCTTCACCAGGGTCTGGAAACACCATATATTTT. Full variable domain (outside the CDR3, taken from reference TRBV28 and TRBJ1-3): DVKVTQSSRYLVKRTGEKVFLECVQDMDHENMFWYRQDPGLGLRLIYFSYDVKMKEKGDIPEGYSVSREKKERFSLILESASTNQTSMYLCASSLSSPGSGNTIYFGEGSWLTVV.

The chain carries TRBV4-1 and TRBJ1-1, with a tentative D call TRBD1 (6 bases). There are 15 residues in the CDR3. Germline V gene sequence: CDR1 MGHRA, CDR2 YSYEKL. Trimming took off 4 bases at V and 0 bases at J, with 12 bases between the two ends. The CDR3 sequence: CASSPSQGMNTEAFF. CDR3 bases: TGCGCCAGCAGCCCATCCCAGGGGATGAACACTGAAGCTTTCTTT.

V gene TRBV11-2 combines with J gene TRBJ2-7; maybe TRBD1 (5 bases). Per germline, CDR1 SGHAT and CDR2 FQNNGV. The V end was cut by 1 base, the J end by 4 bases, with 8 bases between. The CDR3 covers 13 residues. The CDR3 bases are TGTGCCAGCAGCTTAGGGGGCGGTTACGAGCAGTACTTC. This encodes CASSLGGGYEQYF.

Here the CDR3 reads CASSPGQTDTQYF. Here the CDR3 DNA reads TGCGCCAGCAGCCCGGGACAGACAGATACGCAGTATTTT. V is TRBV5-1 and J is TRBJ2-3, with TRBD1 matching over 7 bases. V gave up 4 bases and J gave up 3 bases; unmatched junction bases: 2. CDR3 size: 13 residues. Germline loops: CDR1 SGHRS, CDR2 YFSETQ.

This clone appeared a single time. The rearrangement uses TRBV19 and TRBJ2-7, with 9 bases matching TRBD2. CDR3 size: 15 residues. Trimming took 7 bases from V and 0 from J; bases not matched to a gene: 7. Per the germline V gene, CDR1 is LNHDA and CDR2 is SQIVND (reference sequence). The CDR3 nucleotides are TGTGCCAGTAAAGTGACTAGCGGTTTCTCCTACGAGCAGTACTTC. It specifies CASKVTSGFSYEQYF.

This chain joins TRBV19 and TRBJ1-1; 8 bases fit TRBD1. V shed 8 bases and J 0 bases; nucleotides not matched to a gene: 8. The germline CDR1 and CDR2 sequences are LNHDA and SQIVND (reference sequence). This CDR3 has 15 residues. Written as DNA, the CDR3 is TGTGCCAGTCGCAAGGGGGACAGGTTGAACACTGAAGCTTTCTTT. Translation gives CASRKGDRLNTEAFF.

V usage is TRBV9 and J usage is TRBJ2-2; 7 nucleotides match TRBD1. V shed 7 bases and J 0 bases; nucleotides not matched to a gene: 9. Germline CDR1 SGDLS, CDR2 YYNGEE. The CDR3 loop spans 16 amino acids. The DNA of the CDR3 is TGTGCCAGCTGCGAAACCGGGACAGCGAACACCGGGGAGCTGTTTTTT. It codes for CASCETGTANTGELFF.

This clone was counted a single time. This sequence joins TRBV28 and TRBJ2-1; tentatively, D is TRBD1 (6 bases). From germline, CDR1 is MDHEN and CDR2 SYDVKM. Trimming removed 4 bases at V and 14 bases at J, with 12 bases between. CDR3 length: 11 residues. The CDR3 DNA sequence: TGTGCCAGCAGTTCTATCCGGGACAAGTTCTTC. The encoded protein is CASSSIRDKFF. The whole variable domain, remainder taken from reference TRBV28 and TRBJ2-1, is DVKVTQSSRYLVKRTGEKVFLECVQDMDHENMFWYRQDPGLGLRLIYFSYDVKMKEKGDIPEGYSVSREKKERFSLILESASTNQTSMYLCASSSIRDKFFGPGTRLTVL.

This clone has only a few counts. The V call is TRBV5-6, the J call TRBJ2-7, with 8 positions matching TRBD2. Germline V lookup: CDR1 SGHDT, CDR2 YYEEEE. CDR3 length equals 15 residues. V was pared by 4 bases and J by 4 bases, with 10 bases of the junction left unmatched. DNA of the CDR3: TGTGCCAGCAGCCCCAGCGGGAGCAGAGGGTACGAGCAGTACTTC. It encodes CASSPSGSRGYEQYF.

The chain uses TRBV28 and TRBJ1-1; the D gene is possibly TRBD1 (5 bases). In germline, CDR1 is MDHEN, CDR2 SYDVKM. The V and J ends lost 6 bases and 4 bases respectively, with 12 bases between them. The CDR3 consists of 13 residues. DNA of the CDR3: TGTGCCAGCAGAGTAAGGGGCAGCACTGAAGCTTTCTTT. Translating gives CASRVRGSTEAFF. The entire variable domain, with the rest obtained from reference TRBV28 and TRBJ1-1, is as follows: DVKVTQSSRYLVKRTGEKVFLECVQDMDHENMFWYRQDPGLGLRLIYFSYDVKMKEKGDIPEGYSVSREKKERFSLILESASTNQTSMYLCASRVRGSTEAFFGQGTRLTVV.

The rearrangement links TRBV9 to TRBJ2-3; 11 nucleotides line up with TRBD1. Trimming took 4 bases from V and 6 from J; bases not matched to a gene: 10. Germline V lookup: CDR1 SGDLS, CDR2 YYNGEE. The CDR3 is 16 residues long. DNA of the CDR3: TGTGCCAGCAGCAGAGGTGGGACAGGGGGATTGGATACGCAGTATTTT. The encoded protein is CASSRGGTGGLDTQYF.

The V call is TRBV6-5, the J call TRBJ2-3; 9 nucleotides agree with TRBD1. With V trimmed by 7 bases and J by 6 bases, 5 bases remained unmatched. This CDR3 has 13 residues. Germline V CDR1 and CDR2: MNHEY, SVGAGI. The CDR3 loop reads CASTGQGTDTQYF. The CDR3 DNA follows: TGTGCCAGCACCGGACAGGGGACGGATACGCAGTATTTT.

Concerning this clone itself: One end of the junction varies from germline; a read error may be responsible. The V and J genes are TRBV11-2 and TRBJ2-5, with D uncertain. The germline gives CDR1 SGHAT, CDR2 FQNNGV. This CDR3 has 11 residues. The CDR3 protein is CASSLVEAQYF. The DNA for the CDR3 is TGTGCCAGCAGCTTAGTAGAGGCCCAGTACTTC. Full variable domain (missing parts from reference TRBV11-2 and TRBJ2-5): EAGVAQSPRYKIIEKRQSVAFWCNPISGHATLYWYQQILGQGPKLLIQFQNNGVVDDSQLPKDRFSAERLKGVDSTLKIQPAKLEDSAVYLCASSLVEAQYFGPGTRLLVL.

The chain employs TRBV7-6 and TRBJ2-5, with TRBD1 as a possible D gene (6 bases). CDR3 length: 14 residues. CDR1 is SGHVS, CDR2 FNYEAQ, per germline. V lost 5 bases and J lost 2, with 12 bases in between. CDR3 coding DNA: TGTGCCAGCAGCCCAAACAGGGTTCAAGAGACCCAGTACTTC. Its translation is CASSPNRVQETQYF.

The rearrangement joins TRBV30 to TRBJ2-2; D is undetermined. The CDR3 runs 11 residues. From germline, CDR1 is GTSNPN and CDR2 SVGIG (reference sequence). The germline V and J ends were trimmed by 4 bases and 8 bases, with 8 bases remaining between them. The CDR3 is CAWTTTGELFF. CDR3 sequence (DNA): TGTGCCTGGACCACAACAGGGGAGCTGTTTTTT.

The rearrangement links TRBV6-4 to TRBJ2-5, with 9 bases lining up with TRBD2. The V segment lost 4 bases and the J segment 1 base; nucleotides outside the gene matches: 13. Germline CDR1 MRHNA, CDR2 SNTAGT. This CDR3 region has 18 residues. CDR3 amino acids: CASSAPRAGGQSQETQYF. The DNA of the CDR3 is TGTGCCAGCAGTGCCCCCAGAGCGGGAGGCCAATCCCAAGAGACCCAGTACTTC.

This clone appeared a single time. The V call is TRBV7-2, the J call TRBJ2-7; no clear D gene. V lost 2 bases to trimming and J lost 5 bases, with 13 bases between them. Germline values: CDR1 SGHTA, CDR2 FQGNSA. The CDR3 spans 14 residues. CDR3 coding DNA: TGTGCCAGCAGCTTAACCCGCCGTGCGGACGAGCAGTACTTC. It encodes CASSLTRRADEQYF. Drawing the rest from reference TRBV7-2 and TRBJ2-7, the complete variable domain is GAGVSQSPSNKVTEKGKDVELRCDPISGHTALYWYRQSLGQGLEFLIYFQGNSAPDKSGLPSDRFSAERTGGSVSTLTIQRTQQEDSAVYLCASSLTRRADEQYFGPGTRLTVT.

The chain links TRBV18 to TRBJ1-4; D ambiguous. Germline V gene data show CDR1 as KGHSH and CDR2 as LQKENI. The V end was cut by 6 bases, the J end by 3 bases, with 8 bases between. This CDR3 comprises 13 residues. The CDR3 nucleotides read TGTGCCAGCTCCGAGAGGGCTAATGAAAAACTGTTTTTT. Its protein product is CASSERANEKLFF. The full variable domain, with the rest looked up from reference TRBV18 and TRBJ1-4, is NAGVMQNPRHLVRRRGQEARLRCSPMKGHSHVYWYRQLPEEGLKFMVYLQKENIIDESGMPKERFSAEFPKEGPSILRIQQVVRGDSAAYFCASSERANEKLFFGSGTQLSVL.